This entry describes one T cell receptor beta chain. Its specific antigen is unknown. Qualities for individual bases were not recorded, and no much larger clone is one base off. In light of the paper, this sample's time point label describes: blood sample drawn before combined kidney and bone marrow transplant. Thawed PBMCs were FACS-sorted into unstimulated Tregs (CD4+CD25+CD127-), CD4+ non-Tregs (CD4+CD25-), CD4 cells and CD8 cells. A few combined kidney and bone marrow transplant recipients from the ITN036ST trial were included as patients, and samples were available only from these trial subjects. Healthy control blood was processed by Ficoll density gradient to PBMCs and cryopreserved; patient PBMCs were collected before and after transplant. The sample is drawn from a study of Tregs in tolerant kidney transplant recipients (dated by TCRdb to between 2018 and 2021). At the level of the whole study: The transplants used related donors with nonmyeloablative bone marrow transplantation, and mixed chimerism in the human trials was transient. The study used TCRbeta sequencing to identify donor-specific regulatory T cells before combined kidney and bone marrow transplantation, then tracked those cells after transplant. Broad study findings and their caveats: Because the PCR primers were changed over time for some patients, nucleotide-level comparison could not be performed across the samples from those patients. Although technical replication error seemed to be minimal, the question of biological reproducibility was not addressed directly. Expanding Tregs with activated donor B cells appeared to identify the most biologically relevant and donor-specific TCRbeta repertoire. Donor-specific Treg expansion exceeded global Treg expansion in tolerant patients, suggesting antigen-driven rather than nonspecific expansion. Because only a small number of patients were included, the study had limitations, and the results will need to be validated in larger populations as well as under other immunosuppression protocols.

For TCRbeta CDR3 sequencing, genomic DNA from the sorted cells was extracted using the QIAGEN DNeasy Blood and Tissue Kit. High-throughput TCRbeta CDR3 sequencing, including PCR amplification with bias correction and internal controls, was performed commercially through immunoSEQ. In the authors' own workflow: Unique productive TCRbeta sequences were defined by CDR3 nucleotide sequence when primers matched and otherwise by CDR3 amino acid sequence together with Vbeta and Jbeta genes. To correct for sorting error, sequences found in more than one sorted population at a frequency ratio of 2:1 or less were discarded, and the remaining shared sequences were assigned to the population with the higher frequency. A sequence counted as donor-reactive if, in CFSE-low cells, the sequence had a frequency of at least 0.01% and was expanded at least 5-fold compared with unstimulated cells. Jensen-Shannon divergence, calculated on the top 100 TCRbeta sequences ranked by frequency, was used to quantify repertoire divergence. For any sample with multiple sequencing runs, sorting error was corrected in each run separately before the runs were pooled. TCRdb mirrors the immuneACCESS table, restricted to in-frame sequences. Some clones are absent from its copies; in checked studies, under half trace to an unresolved V gene, and the reason for the others is unknown. The V and J calls and clone size were taken over from that table, and D and trimming were inferred from the DNA. This sample has about 110,000 clones in its table, and roughly 89% of those were observed once. About 0.31% of the sample is in the top ten clones.

V ends up 10 bases short and J 4 bases short, with an unmatched junction base count of 10. The germline V gene yields SNHLY for CDR1 and FYNNEI for CDR2. Including the terminal cysteine and phenylalanine, the CDR3 comprises 14 residues. Just CDR3 DNA is preserved here, 42 bases in frame from base 1. The sequences come from CD4+ T cells from blood, collected before the transplant. The clonotype originates from a human donor who received a combined kidney and bone marrow transplant. This chain joins TRBV2 to TRBJ2-5, and 9 junctional nucleotides match TRBD2. The CDR3 is CATTGLAIPETQYF. The sequenced DNA: TGTGCCACCACGGGACTAGCCATCCCAGAGACCCAGTACTTC.